A single T cell receptor (beta chain) is shown here with its context. Replicate PCRs run on sorted subsets employed 200 ng DNA, approximately 30,000 T cell genomes. The repertoire was sequenced with immunoSEQ multiplex PCR; TCRdb's copy has only in-frame clones and lacks some. The sample holds around 240,000 clones; about 69% are singletons and the top ten take more than 9.5%. The sample is drawn from a study of shared clonotypes between healthy human individuals. Study-level background: Each donor's CD4 naive and CD4 memory cells filled three plates apiece, CD8 naive two, and CD8 memory one.

The germline CDR1 and CDR2 sequences are MNHNY and SVGAGI (reference sequence). The germline V and J ends were trimmed by 2 bases and 2 bases, with 6 bases remaining between them. The CDR3 extends over 13 amino acids. The chain employs TRBV6-6 and TRBJ1-1; D not certain. The receptor's source is a man aged 25-45 years in good health. The sample taken for sequencing was memory CD4+ T cells sorted from blood. Subset denoted: CD45RA-negative fraction. The CDR3 nucleotides read TGTGCCAGCAGTTACGAGGGCAACACTGAAGCTTTCTTT. This translates into CASSYEGNTEAFF.